A selection of T cell receptor beta chains follows, all from one sample in a study of cytomegalovirus exposure and HLA in healthy donors. Sequenced by immunoSEQ multiplex PCR; TCRdb stores in-frame clones only, minus some. This sample has over 250,000 clones, with 87% found just once. Sequenced material: PBMCs. The receptors were sampled from a woman aged 30 to 39 in good health and CMV-seropositive. Each CDR3 is given with its conserved first and last residue. D genes are given only for firm matches.

>TRBD2|TRBV11-2
CASTRLAGGGYQETQYF
>.|TRBV7-6
CASSLGELTEAFF
>.|TRBV29-1
CSVEVDTQYF
>.|TRBV7-2
CASTLTGGVEKDTQYF
>TRBD1|TRBV29-1
CSVRGTGDLSTDTQYF
>.|TRBV29-1
CSVEVVGHSPNNEQFF
>.|TRBV28
CASSLSQGGYEQYF
>.|TRBV7-2
CASSLDGSDYGYTF
>TRBD2|TRBV7-8
CASSLGTSGGYTDTQYF
>.|TRBV18
CASSPRIVGERDSGNTIYF
>.|TRBV28
CASSSTGWGDTQYF
>TRBD1|TRBV28
CASSGSGTASYNEQFF
>TRBD1|TRBV19
CASSIWTGGDSNQPQHF
>TRBD1|TRBV4-2
CASSPEDRDRKIWGYTF
>TRBD1|TRBV2
CASSDPGQTYGYTF
>TRBD1|TRBV29-1
CSVRPGTGFDEQFF
>.|TRBV12-2
CASRKGALAGADSSYNEQFF
>.|TRBV28
CASTRRAYEQYF
>.|TRBV28
CASSSTGFNYGYTF
>.|TRBV6-1
CASKGTISTDTQYF
>.|TRBV9
CASSPSEPVNEQFF
>.|TRBV7-9
CASSLYRVNYGYTF
>.|TRBV28
CASTRTSSGNTIYF
>TRBD2|TRBV30
CAWSGGTSINTQYF
>.|TRBV6-7
CASSRLRVGTDTQYF
>.|TRBV27
CASSLDASSGNTIYF
>.|TRBV2
CASSDRGAFEQYF
>TRBD1|TRBV7-9
CASSFGTGGDSNQPQHF
>.|TRBV9
CASSVNSGDTEAFF
>.|TRBV5-6
CASSFVRNTEAFF
>.|TRBV6-1
CASSAGRGRETQYF
>.|TRBV30
CAWSLVENTEAFF
>TRBD2|TRBV4-3
CASSQDSGSTYEQYF
>TRBD1|TRBV4-2
CASSQDRGLNYEQYF
>TRBD2|TRBV6-1
CASSEQGTSGNEQYF
>TRBD1|TRBV6-1
CASSEHLDREHQPQHF
>.|TRBV4-2
CASSQAGNNYGYTF
>TRBD1|TRBV4-2
CASSQPPGGGGGNTIYF
>TRBD1|TRBV28
CASSLGQGARGYEQYF
>.|TRBV28
CASSLSNEQFF
>.|TRBV4-1
CASSPPGGRANEKLFF
>TRBD2|TRBV28
CASSLYPGLAGDEQYF
>.|TRBV28
CASSLERLVYNEQFF
>TRBD1|TRBV25-1
CASSESPPGQGVPYGYTF
>.|TRBV7-6
CASSLLSIGWNTEAFF
>TRBD1|TRBV5-6
CASSLDREAYEQYF
>TRBD2|TRBV25-1
CASSESPVRGLAGYEQFF
>.|TRBV7-9
CASSLGGTVSSYNEQFF
>.|TRBV2
CASREKYNTEAFF